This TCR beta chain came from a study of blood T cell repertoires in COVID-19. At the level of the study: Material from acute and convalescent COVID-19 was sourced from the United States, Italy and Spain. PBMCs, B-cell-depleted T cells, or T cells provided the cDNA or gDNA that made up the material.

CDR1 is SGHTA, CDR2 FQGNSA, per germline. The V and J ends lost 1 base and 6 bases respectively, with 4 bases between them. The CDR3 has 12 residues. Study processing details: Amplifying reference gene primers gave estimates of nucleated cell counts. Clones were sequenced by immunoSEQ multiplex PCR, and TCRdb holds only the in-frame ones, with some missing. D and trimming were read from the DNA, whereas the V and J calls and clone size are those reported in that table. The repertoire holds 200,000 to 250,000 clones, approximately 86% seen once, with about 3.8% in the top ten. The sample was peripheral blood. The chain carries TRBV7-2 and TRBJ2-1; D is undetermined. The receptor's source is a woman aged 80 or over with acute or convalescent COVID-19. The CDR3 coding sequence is TGTGCCAGCAGCTTAGGTCTCAATGAGCAGTTCTTC. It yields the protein CASSLGLNEQFF. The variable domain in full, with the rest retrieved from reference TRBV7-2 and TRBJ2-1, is GAGVSQSPSNKVTEKGKDVELRCDPISGHTALYWYRQSLGQGLEFLIYFQGNSAPDKSGLPSDRFSAERTGGSVSTLTIQRTQQEDSAVYLCASSLGLNEQFFGPGTRLTVL.